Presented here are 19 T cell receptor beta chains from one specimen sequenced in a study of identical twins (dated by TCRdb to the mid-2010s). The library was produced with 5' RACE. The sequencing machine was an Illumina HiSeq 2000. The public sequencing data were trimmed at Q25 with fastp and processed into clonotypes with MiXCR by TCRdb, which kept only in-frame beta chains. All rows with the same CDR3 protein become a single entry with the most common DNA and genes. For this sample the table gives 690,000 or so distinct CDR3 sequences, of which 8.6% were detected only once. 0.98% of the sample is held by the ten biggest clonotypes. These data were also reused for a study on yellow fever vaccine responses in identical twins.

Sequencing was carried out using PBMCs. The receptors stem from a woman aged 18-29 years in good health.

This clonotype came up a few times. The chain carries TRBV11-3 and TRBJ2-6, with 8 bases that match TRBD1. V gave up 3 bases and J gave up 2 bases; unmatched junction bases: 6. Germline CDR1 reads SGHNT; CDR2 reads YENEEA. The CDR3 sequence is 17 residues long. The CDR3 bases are TGTGCCAGCAGCTTCCAGGGGGCGCCTCCTGGGGCCAACGTCCTGACTTTC. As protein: CASSFQGAPPGANVLTF.

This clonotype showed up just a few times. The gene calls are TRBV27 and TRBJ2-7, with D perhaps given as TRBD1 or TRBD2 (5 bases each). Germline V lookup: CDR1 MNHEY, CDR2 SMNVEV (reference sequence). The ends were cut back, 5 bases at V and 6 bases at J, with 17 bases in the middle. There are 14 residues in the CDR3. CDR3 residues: CASSAAGTLPEQYF. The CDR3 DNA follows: TGTGCCAGCAGTGCAGCCGGGACCCTCCCCGAGCAGTACTTC.

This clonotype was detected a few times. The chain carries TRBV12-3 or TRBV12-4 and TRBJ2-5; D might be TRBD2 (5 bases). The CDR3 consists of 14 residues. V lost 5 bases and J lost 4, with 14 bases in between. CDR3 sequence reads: CASSPAGSGETQYF. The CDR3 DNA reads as TGTGCCAGCAGTCCTGCTGGCAGCGGAGAGACCCAGTACTTC.

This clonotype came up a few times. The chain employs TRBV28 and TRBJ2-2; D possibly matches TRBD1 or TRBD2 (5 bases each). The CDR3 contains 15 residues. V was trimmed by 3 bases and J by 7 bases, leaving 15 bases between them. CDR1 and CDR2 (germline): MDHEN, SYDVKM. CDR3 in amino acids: CASSFPGRFFGELFF. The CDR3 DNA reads TGTGCCAGCAGTTTCCCGGGACGTTTCTTCGGGGAGCTGTTTTTT.

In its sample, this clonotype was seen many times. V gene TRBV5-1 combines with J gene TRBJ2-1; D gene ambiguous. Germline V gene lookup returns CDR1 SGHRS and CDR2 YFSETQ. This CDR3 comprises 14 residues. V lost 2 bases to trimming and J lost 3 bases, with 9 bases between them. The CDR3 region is CASSFQNNYNEQFF. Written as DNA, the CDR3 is TGCGCCAGCAGCTTCCAGAATAACTACAATGAGCAGTTCTTC.

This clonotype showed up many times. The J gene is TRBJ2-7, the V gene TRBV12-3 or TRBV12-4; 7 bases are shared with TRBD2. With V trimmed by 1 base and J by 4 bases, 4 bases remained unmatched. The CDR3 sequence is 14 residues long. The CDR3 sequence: CASSLGEGGYEQYF. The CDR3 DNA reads TGTGCCAGCAGTTTAGGTGAGGGAGGGTACGAGCAGTACTTC.

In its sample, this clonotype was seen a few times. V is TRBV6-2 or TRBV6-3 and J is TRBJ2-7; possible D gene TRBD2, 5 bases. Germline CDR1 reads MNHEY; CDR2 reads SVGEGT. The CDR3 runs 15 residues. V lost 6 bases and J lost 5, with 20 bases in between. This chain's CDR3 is CASRHLEKLADEQYF. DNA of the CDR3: TGTGCCAGCAGACACCTTGAGAAGCTAGCTGACGAGCAGTACTTC.

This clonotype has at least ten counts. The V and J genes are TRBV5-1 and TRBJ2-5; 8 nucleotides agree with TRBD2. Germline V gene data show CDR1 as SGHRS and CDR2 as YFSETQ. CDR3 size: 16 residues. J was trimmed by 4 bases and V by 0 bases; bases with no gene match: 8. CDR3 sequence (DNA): TGCGCCAGCAGCTTGGTCGGAGTCGGGGGGGCAGAGACCCAGTACTTC. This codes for CASSLVGVGGAETQYF.

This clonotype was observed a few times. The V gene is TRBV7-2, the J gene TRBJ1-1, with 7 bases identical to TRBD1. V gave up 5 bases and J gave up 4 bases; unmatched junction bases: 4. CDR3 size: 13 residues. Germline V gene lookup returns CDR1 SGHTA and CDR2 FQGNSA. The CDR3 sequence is CASSTGTATEAFF. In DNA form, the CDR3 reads TGTGCCAGCAGCACCGGGACAGCCACTGAAGCTTTCTTT.

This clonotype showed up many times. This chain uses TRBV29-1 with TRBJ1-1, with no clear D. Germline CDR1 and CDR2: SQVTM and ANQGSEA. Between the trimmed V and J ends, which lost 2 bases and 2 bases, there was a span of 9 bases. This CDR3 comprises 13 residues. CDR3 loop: CSVENPLNTEAFF. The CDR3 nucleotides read TGCAGCGTTGAAAATCCCCTAAACACTGAAGCTTTCTTT.

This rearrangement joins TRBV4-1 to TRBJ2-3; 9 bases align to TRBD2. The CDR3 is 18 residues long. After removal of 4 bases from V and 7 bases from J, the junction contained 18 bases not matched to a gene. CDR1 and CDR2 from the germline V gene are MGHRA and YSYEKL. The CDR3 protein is CASSPSLGEGLARHTQYF. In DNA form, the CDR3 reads TGCGCCAGCAGCCCCTCTCTGGGGGAGGGACTAGCTCGTCATACGCAGTATTTT.

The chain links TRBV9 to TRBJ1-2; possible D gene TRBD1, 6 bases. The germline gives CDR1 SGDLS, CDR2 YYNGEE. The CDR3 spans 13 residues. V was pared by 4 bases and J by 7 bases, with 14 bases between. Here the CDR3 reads CASSPDRMSGYTF. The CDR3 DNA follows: TGTGCCAGCAGCCCCGACAGGATGAGTGGCTACACCTTC.

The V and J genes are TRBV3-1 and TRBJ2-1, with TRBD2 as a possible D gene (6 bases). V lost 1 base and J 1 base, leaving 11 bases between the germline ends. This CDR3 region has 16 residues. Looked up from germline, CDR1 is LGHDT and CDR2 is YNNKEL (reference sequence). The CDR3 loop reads CASSQGGSGSYNEQFF. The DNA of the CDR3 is TGTGCCAGCAGCCAAGGAGGTAGCGGATCCTACAATGAGCAGTTCTTC.

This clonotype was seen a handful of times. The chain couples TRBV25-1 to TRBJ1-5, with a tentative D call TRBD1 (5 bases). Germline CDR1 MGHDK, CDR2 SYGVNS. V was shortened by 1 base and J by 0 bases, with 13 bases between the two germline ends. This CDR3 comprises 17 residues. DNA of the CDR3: TGTGCCAGCAGTGAATTACTGCAGGGCAGTAGCAATCAGCCCCAGCATTTT. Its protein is CASSELLQGSSNQPQHF.

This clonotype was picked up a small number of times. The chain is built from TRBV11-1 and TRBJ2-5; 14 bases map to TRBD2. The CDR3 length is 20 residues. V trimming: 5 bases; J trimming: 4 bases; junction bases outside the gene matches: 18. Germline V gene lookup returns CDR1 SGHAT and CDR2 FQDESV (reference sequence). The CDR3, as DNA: TGTGCCAGCAGCCCAAGGACTAGCGGGGGGACAGTGAGAAGTAGAGAGACCCAGTACTTC. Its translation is CASSPRTSGGTVRSRETQYF.

CDR3 in amino acids: CASSLGTGGSNTEAFF. CDR3 sequence (DNA): TGTGCCAGCAGCCTCGGGACAGGGGGCTCGAACACTGAAGCTTTCTTT. This chain connects TRBV3-1 to TRBJ1-1; TRBD1 matches at 12 bases. This CDR3 is built from 16 residues. Trimming removed 4 bases from V and 1 base from J; junction bases left unmatched: 4. Germline V gene data show CDR1 as LGHDT and CDR2 as YNNKEL (reference sequence).

CDR3 amino acids: CASGSPGAYEQYF. CDR3 nucleotide sequence: TGCGCCAGTGGGTCTCCTGGGGCGTACGAGCAGTACTTC. J is TRBJ2-7 and V is TRBV4-1, with a tentative D call TRBD1 (5 bases). Trimming stripped 9 bases from V and 4 bases from J, with 16 bases between. The germline CDR1 and CDR2 sequences are MGHRA and YSYEKL. The CDR3 is 13 residues long.

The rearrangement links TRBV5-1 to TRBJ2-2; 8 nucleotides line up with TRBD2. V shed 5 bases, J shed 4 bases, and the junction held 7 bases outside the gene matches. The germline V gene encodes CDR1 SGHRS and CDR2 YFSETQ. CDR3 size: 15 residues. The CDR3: CASRPGGPGTGELFF. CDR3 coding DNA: TGCGCCAGCAGGCCGGGGGGGCCCGGCACCGGGGAGCTGTTTTTT.

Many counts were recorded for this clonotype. The CDR3 DNA follows: TGTGCCAGCAGCTTAGCCCCCGGTCAGGGGTACACCGGGGAGCTGTTTTTT. This codes for CASSLAPGQGYTGELFF. The rearrangement uses TRBV7-2 and TRBJ2-2; tentative D call: TRBD1 (6 bases). The CDR3 has 17 amino acids. Per the germline V gene, CDR1 is SGHTA and CDR2 is FQGNSA. V lost 0 bases, J lost 3 bases, and 14 bases lay in between.